The sequence of this T cell receptor beta chain was determined in a study of cytomegalovirus exposure and HLA in healthy donors. About the research overall: Early on, a data release was issued that held some 85 million unique TCRs from HLA-typed donors. Study-level findings and limits: For TCR beta chains, V- and J-gene trimming was later linked to a missense DCLRE1C variant. Reported results showed that the classifier diagnosed cytomegalovirus status with high specificity and sensitivity.

In the case of this clone: Its target is unknown.

Per the germline V gene, CDR1 is SQVTM and CDR2 is ANQGSEA. The CDR3 covers 15 residues. Deletions cut 7 bases from V and 4 bases from J, with 22 bases between. PCR employed 60 Vbeta and 13 Jbeta primers. Authors' analysis steps: Roughly 10 million shared chains were among around 80 million unique TCR beta chains counted in a later analysis. This table comes from immunoSEQ multiplex PCR, and its TCRdb copy is limited to in-frame clones, with some not included. That table gives V, J and clone size, and the DNA gave D and trimming. This table has approximately 120,000 clones, approximately 73% appearing once.

This chain joins TRBV29-1 and TRBJ1-2; D is ambiguous. The TCR comes from a man between 35 and 55 years old in good health and CMV-seronegative. Sequences were obtained from PBMCs. The CDR3 sequence is CSAPVEAEGSYGYTF. In DNA form, the CDR3 reads TGCAGCGCCCCGGTAGAGGCCGAGGGATCCTATGGCTACACCTTC.